A selection of T cell receptor beta chains follows, all from one sample in a study of cytomegalovirus exposure and HLA in healthy donors. TCRdb's copy holds only in-frame clones and misses some; the assay was immunoSEQ multiplex PCR. This sample has 120,000 or so clones; approximately 74% occur once, and the top ten carry approximately 4%. The material sequenced was PBMCs. These receptors were collected from a man aged 40-50 years in good health and CMV-seropositive. The CDR3 runs from the conserved cysteine through the conserved F or W. A D gene is named only where the DNA matches it firmly. Size is stated for part of the rows, as once, few or many counts, or as a class when the clone is expanded.

v_call	d_call	j_call	clone_size	cdr3_aa	cdr3_nt
TRBV20-1	.	TRBJ2-1	.	CSASVNEQFF	TGCAGTGCTTCGGTAAATGAGCAGTTCTTC
TRBV11-3	.	TRBJ2-5	.	CASRGNQETQYF	TGTGCCAGCCGGGGGAACCAAGAGACCCAGTACTTC
TRBV12-5	.	TRBJ1-1	.	CASAAGSTEAFF	TGTGCTAGTGCCGCGGGGTCCACTGAAGCTTTCTTT
TRBV28	.	TRBJ2-4	.	CASSPVQSAGTKNIQYF	TGTGCCAGCAGTCCCGTCCAATCCGCCGGGACCAAAAACATTCAGTACTTC
TRBV6-5	.	TRBJ2-6	.	CASSYSRVSGANVLTF	TGTGCCAGCAGTTACTCAAGAGTCTCTGGGGCCAACGTCCTGACTTTC
TRBV13	.	TRBJ2-1	.	CASSSLAVEQFF	TGTGCCAGCAGCTCCTTGGCAGTTGAGCAGTTCTTC
TRBV18	.	TRBJ2-1	.	CASSPAGVGSYNEQFF	TGTGCCAGCTCACCAGCAGGGGTTGGGTCCTACAATGAGCAGTTCTTC
TRBV6-1	TRBD1	TRBJ2-5	.	CASSASTGGQETQYF	TGTGCCAGCAGTGCTTCGACAGGGGGCCAAGAGACCCAGTACTTC
TRBV7-2	TRBD2	TRBJ2-5	.	CASSPLGLAGGGAQYF	TGTGCCAGCAGCCCCCTAGGACTAGCGGGGGGAGGGGCCCAGTACTTC
TRBV27	.	TRBJ2-1	.	CATSIRRGYNEQFF	TGTGCCACCTCGATTCGCAGGGGCTACAATGAGCAGTTCTTC
TRBV9	TRBD1	TRBJ2-3	.	CASSEPRDRVSDTQYF	TGTGCCAGCAGCGAGCCCCGGGACAGGGTTTCTGATACGCAGTATTTT
TRBV2	.	TRBJ1-1	.	CASKGDTAAAFF	TGTGCCAGCAAGGGGGACACGGCGGCGGCTTTCTTT
TRBV10-3	TRBD2	TRBJ2-1	.	CAISESGAGGPNEQFF	TGTGCCATCAGTGAGTCTGGAGCGGGAGGGCCGAATGAGCAGTTCTTC
TRBV19	TRBD1	TRBJ1-4	.	CASSTRQGVAEKLFF	TGTGCCAGTAGTACTAGACAGGGAGTGGCTGAAAAACTGTTTTTT
TRBV5-6	.	TRBJ2-7	.	CASSLGLYEQYF	TGTGCCAGCAGCTTGGGTCTCTACGAGCAGTACTTC
TRBV11-1	TRBD1	TRBJ2-7	.	CASSQDRAPHEQYF	TGTGCCAGCAGCCAGGACAGGGCCCCCCACGAGCAGTACTTC
TRBV5-6	TRBD1	TRBJ1-1	.	CASSLGTGVGTEAFF	TGTGCCAGCAGCTTGGGGACAGGGGTTGGCACTGAAGCTTTCTTT
TRBV29-1	.	TRBJ1-1	.	CSVEKDTQNTEAFF	TGCAGCGTTGAAAAAGACACTCAGAACACTGAAGCTTTCTTT
TRBV6-6	.	TRBJ2-7	.	CATSAGLGMGEQYF	TGTGCCACCTCGGCTGGACTGGGTATGGGCGAGCAGTACTTC
TRBV5-1	.	TRBJ1-1	few	CASSLGPGMNTEAFF	TGCGCCAGCAGCTTGGGTCCCGGGATGAACACTGAAGCTTTCTTT
TRBV30	.	TRBJ1-6	.	CAWSVQGRLNSPLHF	TGTGCCTGGAGTGTACAGGGACGCCTCAATTCACCCCTCCACTTT
TRBV7-9	TRBD1	TRBJ1-1	.	CASSVRDSTEAFF	TGTGCCAGCAGCGTCCGGGACAGCACTGAAGCTTTCTTT
TRBV2	TRBD1	TRBJ1-6	many	CASNRGTGILGNSPLHF	TGTGCCAGCAACCGCGGGACAGGGATTTTGGGGAATTCACCCCTCCACTTT
TRBV30	.	TRBJ1-3	.	CAWSQLLPGNTIYF	TGTGCCTGGAGTCAACTCCTCCCCGGAAACACCATATATTTT
TRBV13	TRBD1	TRBJ2-7	.	CASSLGRGTGVEQYF	TGTGCCAGCAGCTTAGGCCGGGGGACAGGGGTCGAGCAGTACTTC
TRBV18	TRBD2	TRBJ2-1	few	CASSPTSGTSPTTTNEQFF	TGTGCCAGCTCACCGACTAGCGGGACCAGCCCTACCACGACCAATGAGCAGTTCTTC
TRBV5-4	TRBD2	TRBJ2-7	few	CASSLVGRGEQYF	TGTGCCAGCAGCTTGGTGGGGCGGGGGGAGCAGTACTTC
TRBV13	.	TRBJ1-4	once	CASSHFTGQGRGKLFF	TGTGCCAGCAGCCATTTCACGGGACAAGGAAGGGGGAAACTGTTTTTT